The source of this TCR beta chain is a study of T-cell reconstitution after alpha-beta-depleted transplantation in children. Study-level findings and limits: One year post-transplant, T-cell counts and diversity were largely derived from T cells produced anew.

Turning to this clonotype: Its antigen is still unknown.

A library of TCRbeta sequences, prepared with unique molecular identifiers, was generated. TCRdb fed the PCR reads into MiXCR, producing one record per CDR3 protein. Seen here are about 210,000 distinct CDR3 sequences, roughly a sixth observed once, and the top ten hold about 39%. The receptor was isolated from a male patient between 2 and 10 years old who had a stem cell transplant for acute lymphoblastic leukemia, so the T cells may come from the graft donor. The sequencing here drew on PBMCs, mostly from graft donor cells, taken 360 days after TCRalphabeta/CD19-depleted stem cell transplant.

This CDR3 is CASSFGRSTDTQYF. As DNA, the CDR3 is TGTGCCAGCAGTTTTGGCAGGAGCACAGATACGCAGTATTTT. V is TRBV27 and J is TRBJ2-3; D uncertain. The germline gives CDR1 MNHEY, CDR2 SMNVEV (reference sequence). The CDR3 extends over 14 amino acids. Trimming shortened V by 3 bases and J by 0 bases, and 7 bases separated the two germline ends.